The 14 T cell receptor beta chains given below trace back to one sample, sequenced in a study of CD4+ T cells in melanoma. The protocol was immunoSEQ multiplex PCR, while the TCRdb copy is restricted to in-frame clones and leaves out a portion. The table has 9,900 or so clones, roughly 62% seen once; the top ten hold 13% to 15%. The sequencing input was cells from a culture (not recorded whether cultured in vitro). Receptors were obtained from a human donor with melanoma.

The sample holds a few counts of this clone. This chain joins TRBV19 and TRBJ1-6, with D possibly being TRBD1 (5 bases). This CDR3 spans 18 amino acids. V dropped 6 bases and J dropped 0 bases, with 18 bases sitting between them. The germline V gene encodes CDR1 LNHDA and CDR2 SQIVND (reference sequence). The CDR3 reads CASSKPRDASSYNSPLHF. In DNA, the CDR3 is TGTGCCAGTAGCAAGCCTCGGGACGCCAGCTCCTATAATTCACCCCTCCACTTT.

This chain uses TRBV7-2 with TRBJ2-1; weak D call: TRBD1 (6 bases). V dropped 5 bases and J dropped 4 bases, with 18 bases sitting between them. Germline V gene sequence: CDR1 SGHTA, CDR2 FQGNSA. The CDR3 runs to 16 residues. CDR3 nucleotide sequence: TGTGCCAGCAGCCGCTCAGGGGCCTCCGTATACAATGAGCAGTTCTTC. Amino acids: CASSRSGASVYNEQFF.

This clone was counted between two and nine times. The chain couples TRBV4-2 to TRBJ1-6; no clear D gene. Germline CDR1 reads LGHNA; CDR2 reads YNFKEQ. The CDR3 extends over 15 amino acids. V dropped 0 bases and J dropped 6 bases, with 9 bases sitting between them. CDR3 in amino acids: CASSQDVSFNSPLHF. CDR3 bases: TGTGCCAGCAGCCAAGATGTCAGCTTTAATTCACCCCTCCACTTT.

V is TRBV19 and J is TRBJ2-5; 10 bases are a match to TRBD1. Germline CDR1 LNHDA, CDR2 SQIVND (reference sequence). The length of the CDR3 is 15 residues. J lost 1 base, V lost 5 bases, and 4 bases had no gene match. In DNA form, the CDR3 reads TGTGCCAGTAGTGACCGGGACAGGGGCCAAGAGACCCAGTACTTC. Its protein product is CASSDRDRGQETQYF.

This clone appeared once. DNA of the CDR3: TGTGCCAGCAGCCGACAGGACAGGAACTCTGGAAACACCATATATTTT. This encodes CASSRQDRNSGNTIYF. The V call is TRBV4-2, the J call TRBJ1-3; 7 bases agree with TRBD1. Germline lookup yields CDR1 LGHNA and CDR2 YNFKEQ. CDR3 size: 16 residues. Losses at the gene ends were 4 bases for V and 0 bases for J; bases not matched to a gene: 6.

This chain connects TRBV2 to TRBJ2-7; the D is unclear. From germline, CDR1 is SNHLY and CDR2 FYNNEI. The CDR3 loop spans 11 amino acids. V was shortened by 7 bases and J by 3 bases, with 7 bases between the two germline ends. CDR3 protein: CASTGRYEQYF. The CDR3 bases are TGTGCCAGCACCGGGCGCTACGAGCAGTACTTC.

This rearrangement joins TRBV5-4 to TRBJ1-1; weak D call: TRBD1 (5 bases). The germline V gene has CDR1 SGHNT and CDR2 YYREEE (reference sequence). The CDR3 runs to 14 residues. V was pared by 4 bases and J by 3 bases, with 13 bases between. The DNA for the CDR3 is TGTGCCAGCAGCCTGGCGGGGGGTTACACTGAAGCTTTCTTT. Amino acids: CASSLAGGYTEAFF.

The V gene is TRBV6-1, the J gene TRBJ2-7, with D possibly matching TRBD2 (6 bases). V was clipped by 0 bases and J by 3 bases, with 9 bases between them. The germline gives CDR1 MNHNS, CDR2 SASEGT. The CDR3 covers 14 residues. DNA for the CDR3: TGTGCCAGCAGTGAAGCGGTGCGGGGCTACGAGCAGTACTTC. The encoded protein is CASSEAVRGYEQYF.

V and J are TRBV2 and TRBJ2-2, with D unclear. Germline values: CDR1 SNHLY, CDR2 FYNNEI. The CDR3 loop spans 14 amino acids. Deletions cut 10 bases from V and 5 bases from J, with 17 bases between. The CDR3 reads CATRRLSSTGELFF. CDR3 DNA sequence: TGTGCCACCCGCCGTCTCTCCTCGACCGGGGAGCTGTTTTTT.

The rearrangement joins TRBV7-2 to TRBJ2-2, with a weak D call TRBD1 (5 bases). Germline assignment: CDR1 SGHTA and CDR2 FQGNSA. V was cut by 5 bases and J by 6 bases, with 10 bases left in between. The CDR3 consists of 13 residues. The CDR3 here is CASSPEGAGELFF. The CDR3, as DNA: TGTGCCAGCAGCCCGGAAGGGGCCGGGGAGCTGTTTTTT.

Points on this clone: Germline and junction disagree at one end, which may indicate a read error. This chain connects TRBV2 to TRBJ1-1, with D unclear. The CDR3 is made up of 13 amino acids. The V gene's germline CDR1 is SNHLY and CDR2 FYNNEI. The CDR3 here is CASSHPRNTEAFF. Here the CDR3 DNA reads TGCGCCAGCAGCCACCCTAGGAACACTGAAGCTTTCTTT.

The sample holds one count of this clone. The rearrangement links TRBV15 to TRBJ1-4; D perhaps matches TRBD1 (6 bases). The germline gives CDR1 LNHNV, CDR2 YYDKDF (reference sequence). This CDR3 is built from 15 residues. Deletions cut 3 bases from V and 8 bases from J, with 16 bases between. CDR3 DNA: TGTGCCACCAGCAGTTCAGGGGTTCTGAACGAAAAACTGTTTTTT. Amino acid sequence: CATSSSGVLNEKLFF.

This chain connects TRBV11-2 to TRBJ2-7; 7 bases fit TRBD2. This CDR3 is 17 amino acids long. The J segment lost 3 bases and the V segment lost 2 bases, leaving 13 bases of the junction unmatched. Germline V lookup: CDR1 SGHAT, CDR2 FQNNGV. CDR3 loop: CASSLRAGELYHYEQYF. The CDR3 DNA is TGTGCCAGCAGCTTAAGGGCGGGGGAATTATATCACTACGAGCAGTACTTC.

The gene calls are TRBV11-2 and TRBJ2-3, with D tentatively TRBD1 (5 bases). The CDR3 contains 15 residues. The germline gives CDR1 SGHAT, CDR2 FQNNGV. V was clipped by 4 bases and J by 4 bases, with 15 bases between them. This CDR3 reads CASSSFKGPADTQYF. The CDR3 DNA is TGTGCCAGCAGCTCCTTCAAGGGGCCGGCAGATACGCAGTATTTT.